These 14 T cell receptor beta chains were all obtained from the same sample, sequenced in a study of blood T cell repertoires in COVID-19. Assay: immunoSEQ multiplex PCR; the TCRdb copy retains only in-frame clones and omits some. The sample includes 140,000 to 150,000 clones, 86% seen only once; the top ten take under 4.5%. The sample comprised PBMCs or T cells enriched from blood (not recorded which). These receptor sequences come from a man in his forties or fifties who had recovered from COVID-19.

The chain employs TRBV5-6 and TRBJ2-5, with 7 bases matching TRBD1. Germline CDR1 is SGHDT and CDR2 is YYEEEE. V was pared by 1 base and J by 2 bases, with 2 bases of the junction left unmatched. This CDR3 contains 14 residues. The CDR3 DNA follows: TGTGCCAGCAGCTTGTGGGACAGACAAGAGACCCAGTACTTC. This sequence encodes CASSLWDRQETQYF.

This clone was observed a single time. The chain is built from TRBV7-2 and TRBJ1-2; TRBD1 matches 7 bases. Germline trimming cut 1 base from V and 6 bases from J; bases unmatched to any gene: 5. This CDR3 region has 14 residues. Germline V CDR1 and CDR2: SGHTA, FQGNSA. CDR3 in DNA: TGTGCCAGCAGCTTAGACAGGGGTCTACATGGCTACACCTTC. Protein product: CASSLDRGLHGYTF.

The chain employs TRBV4-3 and TRBJ1-3; no clear D gene. This CDR3 is built from 15 residues. Trimming cost V 4 bases and J 0 bases, with 10 bases left between them. Per germline, CDR1 LGHNA and CDR2 YSLEER. CDR3 loop: CASSPDKSSGNTIYF. CDR3 nucleotide sequence: TGCGCCAGCAGCCCCGACAAGAGCTCTGGAAACACCATATATTTT.

The chain couples TRBV5-1 to TRBJ2-7; perhaps TRBD1 as D (6 bases). V was shortened by 0 bases and J by 4 bases, with 17 bases between the two germline ends. This CDR3 comprises 16 residues. The germline gives CDR1 SGHRS, CDR2 YFSETQ. The CDR3 DNA sequence: TGCGCCAGCAGCTTGGAATTAAAGACAGGTTCTTACGAGCAGTACGTC. Encoded protein: CASSLELKTGSYEQYV.

The chain combines TRBV24-1 with TRBJ2-4, with D possibly being TRBD1 (6 bases). Trimming took off 4 bases at V and 5 bases at J, with 17 bases between the two ends. There are 16 residues in the CDR3. The V gene's germline CDR1 is KGHDR and CDR2 SFDVKD. The CDR3 is CATSDPTRGAENIQYF. For the CDR3, the DNA is TGTGCCACCAGTGACCCGACCAGGGGAGCGGAAAACATTCAGTACTTC.

V gene TRBV19 combines with J gene TRBJ1-2; 10 bases line up with TRBD1. This CDR3 contains 14 residues. V dropped 5 bases and J dropped 2; count of bases not matched to a gene: 2. In germline, CDR1 is LNHDA, CDR2 SQIVND (reference sequence). The CDR3 is CASSPGQGNYGYTF. CDR3 DNA sequence: TGTGCCAGTAGTCCGGGACAGGGGAACTATGGCTACACCTTC.

This clone was seen just once. The chain recombines TRBV6-5 with TRBJ1-2; 9 nucleotides align to TRBD1. The germline V gene has CDR1 MNHEY and CDR2 SVGAGI. CDR3 length equals 12 residues. The junction had 6 bases not matched to a gene; V was cut back by 6 bases and J by 10 bases. DNA for the CDR3: TGTGCCAGCAGATCGGGACAGGGAGACTACACCTTC. It translates to CASRSGQGDYTF.

This chain connects TRBV18 to TRBJ1-2; no clear D. The CDR3 runs 12 residues. Trimming left V 2 bases short and J 7 bases short, with 8 bases between. CDR1 is KGHSH and CDR2 is LQKENI in the germline V gene. The DNA of the CDR3 is TGTGCCAGCTCACCAGGGCTGGGTGGCTACACCTTC. This translates into CASSPGLGGYTF.

The chain uses TRBV10-1 and TRBJ1-5; a weak D match, TRBD1 (6 bases). There are 19 residues in the CDR3. The V end was cut by 7 bases, the J end by 1 base, with 26 bases between. The germline V gene encodes CDR1 WNHNN and CDR2 SYGVQD (reference sequence). CDR3 sequence: CASIPHREDWIMSNQPQHF. CDR3 nucleotides: TGCGCCAGCATCCCCCACAGGGAAGACTGGATTATGAGCAATCAGCCCCAGCATTTT.

The gene calls are TRBV19 and TRBJ1-5; D is unresolved. Germline V gene sequence: CDR1 LNHDA, CDR2 SQIVND (reference sequence). The length of the CDR3 is 12 residues. V lost 6 bases and J 7 bases, leaving 10 bases between the germline ends. The CDR3 sequence: CASSPFSQPQHF. As DNA, the CDR3 is TGTGCCAGTAGCCCATTTAGCCAGCCCCAGCATTTT.

This clone was detected only a few times. V is TRBV2 and J is TRBJ1-4; D perhaps matches TRBD1 (6 bases). Germline V gene sequence: CDR1 SNHLY, CDR2 FYNNEI. Trimming took off 7 bases at V and 4 bases at J, with 10 bases between the two ends. The CDR3 covers 13 residues. CDR3 region: CASTGVLNEKLFF. DNA of the CDR3: TGTGCCAGCACAGGGGTCCTTAATGAAAAACTGTTTTTT.

The CDR3 loop is CASRGTATNEKLFF. CDR3 in DNA: TGTGCCAGTAGGGGGACAGCAACTAATGAAAAACTGTTTTTT. The chain couples TRBV19 to TRBJ1-4; 7 nucleotides agree with TRBD1. This CDR3 spans 14 amino acids. Germline V gene data show CDR1 as LNHDA and CDR2 as SQIVND (reference sequence). Trimming cost V 6 bases and J 0 bases; bases outside gene matches: 1.

This clone was detected only a few times. This chain joins TRBV5-1 and TRBJ1-1; D is unresolved. Trimming took 4 bases from V and 9 from J, leaving 13 bases between them. This CDR3 is 12 amino acids long. The germline gives CDR1 SGHRS, CDR2 YFSETQ. CDR3 sequence: CASSPTHRKAFF. In nucleotides, the CDR3 is TGCGCCAGCAGCCCTACCCACAGAAAAGCTTTCTTT.

The chain links TRBV18 to TRBJ2-7; TRBD1 matches 11 bases. The germline CDR1 and CDR2 sequences are KGHSH and LQKENI. The CDR3 contains 13 residues. Trimming cost V 3 bases and J 6 bases; bases outside gene matches: 1. The CDR3 region is CASSPGTGGEQYF. CDR3 bases: TGTGCCAGCTCACCCGGGACAGGGGGCGAGCAGTACTTC. Supplemented by reference TRBV18 and TRBJ2-7, the full variable domain reads NAGVMQNPRHLVRRRGQEARLRCSPMKGHSHVYWYRQLPEEGLKFMVYLQKENIIDESGMPKERFSAEFPKEGPSILRIQQVVRGDSAAYFCASSPGTGGEQYFGPGTRLTVT.